This T cell receptor beta chain was captured in a study of blood T cell repertoires in COVID-19 (dated by TCRdb to 2020 to 2021). At the level of the whole study: Samples from collaborators originated in the United States, Italy and Spain and spanned both the acute and convalescent phases of COVID-19. The material from the prospective study consisted of cDNA or gDNA derived from T cells, B-cell-depleted T cells, or PBMCs. The dataset comprised deeply sampled blood TCRbeta repertoires from subjects exposed to, actively infected with, or recovered from COVID-19. The repertoires were released in a freely available public database meant as a resource for research on the immune response to SARS-CoV-2. The samples were drawn from the first 160 participants of the ongoing ImmuneRACE study and from some 1,300 subjects provided by 6 global collaborators. A de-identified subject ID, COVID-19 status, age in years and sex were almost always included in the sample metadata. Where available, HLA class I and class II types were obtained from metadata supplied by the sample provider rather than from assay-based typing. General study outcomes and caveats: The amount of clinical and demographic metadata varied by source and participant and was provided uncurated.

TCRbeta CDR3 regions were amplified from genomic DNA by means of the immunoSEQ Assay, a bias-controlled multiplex PCR. The original methods were these. The number of nucleated cells in each sample was estimated from the amplification of reference gene primers within the assay. Sequence reads were collapsed and filtered to measure the absolute abundance of every unique TCRbeta CDR3 rearrangement. For each sample, productive Simpson clonality was calculated by taking the square root of Simpson's diversity index across productive rearrangements. TCRdb limited this immuneACCESS table to in-frame rearrangements with V and J called. A share of clones is missing; checked studies link under half to unresolved V genes, and the rest is unexplained. V, J and clone size are taken as reported in that table, and D and trimming were inferred from the DNA itself. Here the sample has roughly 93,000 clones; over 70% occur a single time. The ten most abundant clones make up around a tenth of the sample.

About this clone itself: Its recognized antigen is unknown. The record has no base qualities; no much larger clone is one base away.

Collaborating institutions collected whole blood in K2EDTA tubes following their own protocols. For TCRbeta analysis, collaborators shipped samples in one of three forms: frozen whole blood, isolated PBMCs, or DNA extracted from either of those sample types. The sequenced sample was peripheral blood. The TCR sequence derives from a woman older than 75 with acute or convalescent COVID-19.

The CDR3 has the sequence CASTSVGGLRGQPQHF. In nucleotide form, the sequence is TGTGCCAGTACCTCAGTGGGGGGGCTCAGGGGACAGCCCCAGCATTTT. This receptor chain uses TRBV19 and TRBJ1-5, and possibly TRBD1, on 6 matching bases. The germline V gene (reference sequence) specifies LNHDA as CDR1 and SQIVND as CDR2. A distance of 23 bases separates the germline ends of V and J, which lose 7 bases and 7 bases respectively. Spanning cysteine to phenylalanine, the CDR3 consists of 16 amino acids. Only the CDR3 portion is preserved as DNA: 48 bases, with reading frame beginning at the first base. With the rest looked up from the reference TRBV19 and TRBJ1-5 genes rather than sequenced, the full variable domain is DGGITQSPKYLFRKEGQNVTLSCEQNLNHDAMYWYRQDPGQGLRLIYYSQIVNDFQKGDIAEGYSVSREKKESFPLTVTSAQKNPTAFYLCASTSVGGLRGQPQHFGDGTRLSIL.